Below are 21 T cell receptor beta chains sequenced from a single sample in a study of CXCR3-negative and CXCR3-positive naive CD8 T cells (dated by TCRdb to between 2019 and 2020). Study-level results and caveats: TRB CDR3s from CXCR3-positive naive cells showed higher hydrophobicity (lower Kidera factor 4), lower energy, and higher strength and volume indices than CXCR3-negative naive cells.

No antigen has been identified for these receptors. Sequencing relied on a NextSeq 550. The Human TCR Profiling Kit (MiLaboratory) was used to prepare UMI-labeled 5' RACE TRB cDNA libraries. TCRdb reprocessed the raw reads; every CDR3 protein sequence is a single record, and DNA is not supplied. The sample's clone listing holds 100,000 or so distinct CDR3 sequences. The ten top clones hold 0.36% of the sample. The specimen was naive CXCR3+ CD8+ T cells from blood. The cell subset or site label of this sample denotes: CD45RO-CCR7+CD27+CD95- naive CD8+ T cells expressing CXCR3 (TNR3+). These receptors originate from a human donor in good health. Some clones in this sample may be carry-over from other donors' samples.

The J gene is TRBJ2-7, the V gene TRBV7-2. The CDR3 loop spans 13 amino acids. Germline CDR1 and CDR2: SGHTA and FQGNSA. The CDR3 protein is CASSQTDFYEQYF.

This chain uses TRBV28 with TRBJ2-5; the D call from TCRdb, TRBD2, cannot be confirmed without DNA. Germline V gene data show CDR1 as MDHEN and CDR2 as SYDVKM. This CDR3 is 15 amino acids long. The CDR3 here is CASSFFSRSQETQYF. Looking up the rest from reference TRBV28 and TRBJ2-5 gives the full variable domain: DVKVTQSSRYLVKRTGEKVFLECVQDMDHENMFWYRQDPGLGLRLIYFSYDVKMKEKGDIPEGYSVSREKKERFSLILESASTNQTSMYLCASSFFSRSQETQYFGPGTRLLVL.

The CDR3 reads CASSSGTPYEQYF. This chain connects TRBV5-1 to TRBJ2-7; absent DNA, TCRdb's TRBD1 call cannot be checked. The germline gives CDR1 SGHRS, CDR2 YFSETQ. The CDR3 has 13 amino acids.

This chain uses TRBV27 with TRBJ1-2. The CDR3 totals 13 residues. Germline V CDR1 and CDR2: MNHEY, SMNVEV (reference sequence). The CDR3 here is CASSLLGLYGYTF.

This rearrangement joins TRBV6-2 or TRBV6-3 to TRBJ2-1. Germline V CDR1 and CDR2: MNHEY, SVGEGT. CDR3 length: 14 amino acids. The CDR3 sequence is CASNILPNYNEQFF.

The CDR3 here is CATITGTGNGGTPDHEGDNEQFF. This rearrangement joins TRBV10-1 to TRBJ2-1; TCRdb's assignment of TRBD1 cannot be checked, as there is no DNA. There are 23 residues in the CDR3. In germline, CDR1 is WNHNN, CDR2 SYGVQD (reference sequence).

The chain employs TRBV14 and TRBJ1-1; no DNA is available, so the TRBD1 call from TCRdb remains unchecked. The germline gives CDR1 SGHDN, CDR2 FVKESK. The CDR3 is 13 residues long. CDR3 sequence reads: CASTGGWNTEAFF.

V gene TRBV4-3 combines with J gene TRBJ2-5. CDR3 length: 15 amino acids. The germline CDR1 and CDR2 sequences are LGHNA and YSLEER. CDR3 loop: CASSPTWFGQETQYF.

The chain links TRBV7-9 to TRBJ1-4; TCRdb's D call, TRBD1, is unchecked because there is no DNA. This CDR3 is 15 amino acids long. The germline gives CDR1 SEHNR, CDR2 FQNEAQ (reference sequence). CDR3 sequence reads: CASSRQQGTNEKLFF.

The chain has TRBV5-4 and TRBJ2-1; TCRdb's assignment of TRBD1 cannot be checked, as there is no DNA. Germline V CDR1 and CDR2: SGHNT, YYREEE (reference sequence). The CDR3 consists of 16 residues. The CDR3 loop is CASSGRTGLNPVLQFF.

The chain is built from TRBV12-3 or TRBV12-4 and TRBJ2-1. This CDR3 contains 13 residues. CDR3 amino acids: CASSAGVYNEQFF.

The CDR3 sequence is CASKSLEDTQYF. J is TRBJ2-3 and V is TRBV6-2 or TRBV6-3; TCRdb's D gene call, TRBD2, goes unchecked for lack of DNA. In germline, CDR1 is MNHEY, CDR2 SVGEGT. There are 12 residues in the CDR3.

This chain uses TRBV28 with TRBJ2-7; TCRdb's assignment of TRBD1 cannot be checked, as there is no DNA. The CDR3 is 14 amino acids. Germline lookup yields CDR1 MDHEN and CDR2 SYDVKM. The CDR3 is CASSFLSLSYEQYF.

The rearrangement links TRBV28 to TRBJ2-1; the TRBD2 assignment by TCRdb is unverifiable without DNA. Per the germline V gene, CDR1 is MDHEN and CDR2 is SYDVKM. This CDR3 spans 16 amino acids. CDR3 amino acids: CASSLSWDFSADEQFF.

The V call is TRBV11-3, the J call TRBJ2-7. Germline-derived CDR1 and CDR2 are SGHNT and YENEEA. The CDR3 length is 11 residues. The CDR3 sequence: CASSFSYAQYF.

The chain employs TRBV12-3 or TRBV12-4 and TRBJ2-7; the D gene TCRdb calls, TRBD2, cannot be checked with no DNA. The CDR3 covers 14 residues. The CDR3 here is CASSLVDSASEQYF.

This rearrangement joins TRBV12-3 or TRBV12-4 to TRBJ1-2. The CDR3 has 12 residues. The CDR3 here is CASSFGTDGYTF.

J is TRBJ2-3 and V is TRBV7-6; TCRdb selects TRBD2, and the lack of DNA leaves this call unchecked. In germline, CDR1 is SGHVS, CDR2 FNYEAQ. The CDR3 covers 19 residues. The CDR3 reads CASSLNRLAGVSWTDTQYF.

The gene calls are TRBV4-1 and TRBJ2-7; TCRdb's D call of TRBD2 is untestable without DNA. Germline V gene data show CDR1 as MGHRA and CDR2 as YSYEKL. The CDR3 contains 15 residues. CDR3 sequence reads: CASSQLVAGGYEQYF.

The chain is built from TRBV6-4 and TRBJ2-7; TCRdb's D gene call, TRBD1, goes unchecked for lack of DNA. CDR3 size: 14 residues. From germline, CDR1 is MRHNA and CDR2 SNTAGT. The CDR3 here is CASSDYRETYEQYF.

The chain carries TRBV7-9 and TRBJ2-7; TCRdb gives TRBD1 as the D gene, but with no DNA this cannot be confirmed. CDR3 size: 12 residues. Germline CDR1 reads SEHNR; CDR2 reads FQNEAQ (reference sequence). The CDR3: CASSSGGGEQYF.